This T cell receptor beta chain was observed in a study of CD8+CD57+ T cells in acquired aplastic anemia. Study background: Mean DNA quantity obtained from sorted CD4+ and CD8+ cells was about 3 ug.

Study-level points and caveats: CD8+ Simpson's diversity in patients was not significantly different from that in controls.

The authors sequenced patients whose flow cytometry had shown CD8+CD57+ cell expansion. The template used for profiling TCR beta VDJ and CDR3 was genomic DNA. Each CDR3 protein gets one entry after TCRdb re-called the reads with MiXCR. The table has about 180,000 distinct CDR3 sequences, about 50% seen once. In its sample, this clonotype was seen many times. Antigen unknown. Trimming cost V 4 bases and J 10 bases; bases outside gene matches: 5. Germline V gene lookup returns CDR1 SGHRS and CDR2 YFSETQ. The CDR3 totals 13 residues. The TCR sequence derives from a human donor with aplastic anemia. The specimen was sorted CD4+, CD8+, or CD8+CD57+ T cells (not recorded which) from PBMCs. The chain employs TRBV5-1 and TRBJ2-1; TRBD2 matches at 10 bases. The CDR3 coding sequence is TGCGCCAGCAGCCGGGGGACTAGCGACGAGCAGTTCTTC. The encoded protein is CASSRGTSDEQFF.